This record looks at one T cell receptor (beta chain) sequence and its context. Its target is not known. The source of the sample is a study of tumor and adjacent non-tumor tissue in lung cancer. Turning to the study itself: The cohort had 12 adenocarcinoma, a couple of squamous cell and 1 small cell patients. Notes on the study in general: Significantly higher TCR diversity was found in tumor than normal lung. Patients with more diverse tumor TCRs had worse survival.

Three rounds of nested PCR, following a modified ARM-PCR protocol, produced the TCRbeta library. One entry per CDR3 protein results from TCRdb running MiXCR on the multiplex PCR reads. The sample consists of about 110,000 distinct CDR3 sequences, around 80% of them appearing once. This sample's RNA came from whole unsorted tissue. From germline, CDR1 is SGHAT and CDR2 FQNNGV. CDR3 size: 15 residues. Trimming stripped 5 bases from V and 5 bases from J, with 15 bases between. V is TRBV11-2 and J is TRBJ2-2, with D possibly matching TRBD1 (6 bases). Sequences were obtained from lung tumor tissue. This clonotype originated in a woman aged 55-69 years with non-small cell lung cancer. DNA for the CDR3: TGTGCCAGCAGCCCGAGTCAGGGGTTAACCGGGGAGCTGTTTTTT. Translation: CASSPSQGLTGELFF.